These T cell receptor beta chains were read from a single sample in a study of CD8+ T cells in alopecia areata. Generated by immunoSEQ multiplex PCR, the TCRdb table keeps only in-frame clones and is missing some. This sample has around 100,000 clones, with roughly half found just once. The sequencing input was CD4+ T cells sorted from blood. These TCRs come from a human donor in good health. Each CDR3 is given with its conserved first and last residue. A D gene is named only where the DNA matches it firmly. Only some rows state a clone size, as once, few, many or a class for expanded clones.

j_gene: TRBJ2-7; abundance: few; v_gene: TRBV21-1; d_gene: NA; CDR3aa: CASSRGTGAYEQYF; CDR3nt: TGTGCCAGCAGCAGGGGGACAGGGGCCTACGAGCAGTACTTC
j_gene: TRBJ2-1; abundance: NA; v_gene: TRBV7-2; d_gene: TRBD2; CDR3aa: CASSVQGVWTSGVPNEQFF; CDR3nt: TGTGCCAGCAGCGTCCAGGGAGTGTGGACTAGCGGGGTCCCCAATGAGCAGTTCTTC
j_gene: TRBJ1-1; abundance: few; v_gene: TRBV28; d_gene: NA; CDR3aa: CASRLYTEAFF; CDR3nt: TGTGCCAGCAGGTTATACACTGAAGCTTTCTTT
j_gene: TRBJ1-1; abundance: NA; v_gene: TRBV5-6; d_gene: TRBD1; CDR3aa: CASSFRQGREAFF; CDR3nt: TGTGCCAGCAGCTTCAGACAGGGCCGTGAAGCTTTCTTT
j_gene: TRBJ1-2; abundance: few; v_gene: TRBV7-9; d_gene: NA; CDR3aa: CASSPVEGRYGYTF; CDR3nt: TGTGCCAGCAGCCCAGTGGAGGGGCGCTATGGCTACACCTTC
j_gene: TRBJ2-3; abundance: NA; v_gene: TRBV29-1; d_gene: NA; CDR3aa: CSVVIRGSTDTQYF; CDR3nt: TGCAGCGTTGTCATTAGAGGATCCACAGATACGCAGTATTTT
j_gene: TRBJ1-5; abundance: few; v_gene: TRBV28; d_gene: NA; CDR3aa: CASSLLGTDNQPQHF; CDR3nt: TGTGCCAGCAGTTTGCTTGGAACAGACAATCAGCCCCAGCATTTT
j_gene: TRBJ2-2; abundance: few; v_gene: TRBV28; d_gene: NA; CDR3aa: CASSLYGSNTGELFF; CDR3nt: TGTGCCAGCAGTTTATATGGCTCGAACACCGGGGAGCTGTTTTTT
j_gene: TRBJ2-2; abundance: NA; v_gene: TRBV30; d_gene: NA; CDR3aa: CAWSRGTGELFF; CDR3nt: TGTGCCTGGAGTCGGGGGACCGGGGAGCTGTTTTTT
j_gene: TRBJ2-3; abundance: NA; v_gene: TRBV10-3; d_gene: TRBD1; CDR3aa: CAITHTTGSLTDTQYF; CDR3nt: TGTGCCATCACCCATACGACAGGGTCGTTAACAGATACGCAGTATTTT
j_gene: TRBJ2-2; abundance: NA; v_gene: TRBV27; d_gene: NA; CDR3aa: CASSPPRTPLTGELFF; CDR3nt: TGTGCCAGCAGTCCCCCGAGGACCCCCTTAACCGGGGAGCTGTTTTTT
j_gene: TRBJ2-7; abundance: NA; v_gene: TRBV29-1; d_gene: NA; CDR3aa: CSVEDPRSYEQYF; CDR3nt: TGCAGCGTTGAAGATCCACGTAGCTACGAGCAGTACTTC
j_gene: TRBJ2-5; abundance: once; v_gene: TRBV4-2; d_gene: NA; CDR3aa: CASSVGGGPRETQYF; CDR3nt: TGTGCCAGCAGCGTTGGGGGGGGGCCTCGAGAGACCCAGTACTTC
j_gene: TRBJ1-2; abundance: once; v_gene: TRBV2; d_gene: NA; CDR3aa: CASTLEAGSYGYTF; CDR3nt: TGTGCCAGCACCCTAGAGGCAGGGTCTTATGGCTACACCTTC
j_gene: TRBJ2-2; abundance: NA; v_gene: TRBV6-5; d_gene: TRBD1; CDR3aa: CASKRTGNTGELFF; CDR3nt: TGTGCCAGCAAACGGACAGGGAACACCGGGGAGCTGTTTTTT
j_gene: TRBJ1-5; abundance: NA; v_gene: TRBV7-9; d_gene: TRBD1; CDR3aa: CASSLAYGTDNQPQHF; CDR3nt: TGTGCCAGCAGCTTAGCGTACGGGACAGATAATCAGCCCCAGCATTTT
j_gene: TRBJ2-5; abundance: NA; v_gene: TRBV2; d_gene: NA; CDR3aa: CASSGRTLETQYF; CDR3nt: TGTGCCAGCAGTGGACGGACTTTAGAGACCCAGTACTTC
j_gene: TRBJ2-4; abundance: few; v_gene: TRBV10-3; d_gene: TRBD1; CDR3aa: CATGQGTKNIQYF; CDR3nt: TGTGCCACCGGACAGGGTACCAAAAACATTCAGTACTTC
j_gene: TRBJ2-7; abundance: NA; v_gene: TRBV6-1; d_gene: NA; CDR3aa: CASSGIQGQGNYEQYF; CDR3nt: TGTGCCAGCAGTGGGATACAGGGACAAGGGAACTACGAGCAGTACTTC
j_gene: TRBJ2-7; abundance: NA; v_gene: TRBV7-7; d_gene: TRBD2; CDR3aa: CASSPGTGGEQYF; CDR3nt: TGTGCTAGCAGCCCTGGCACGGGAGGCGAGCAGTACTTC
j_gene: TRBJ2-7; abundance: once; v_gene: TRBV28; d_gene: NA; CDR3aa: CASSGPRTPVSYEQYF; CDR3nt: TGTGCCAGCAGTGGCCCCCGGACCCCTGTCTCCTACGAGCAGTACTTC
j_gene: TRBJ1-1; abundance: NA; v_gene: TRBV4-1; d_gene: NA; CDR3aa: CASSYSLNTEAFF; CDR3nt: TGCGCCAGCAGCTACAGCCTGAACACTGAAGCTTTCTTT
j_gene: TRBJ2-4; abundance: once; v_gene: TRBV27; d_gene: NA; CDR3aa: CASSDIAKNIQYF; CDR3nt: TGTGCCAGCAGCGACATAGCCAAAAACATTCAGTACTTC
j_gene: TRBJ1-2; abundance: NA; v_gene: TRBV4-1; d_gene: TRBD1; CDR3aa: CASSQEGQGARSGYTF; CDR3nt: TGCGCCAGCAGCCAAGAGGGACAGGGGGCAAGGAGTGGCTACACCTTC
j_gene: TRBJ1-4; abundance: NA; v_gene: TRBV25-1; d_gene: NA; CDR3aa: CASSEYRGRNEKLFF; CDR3nt: TGTGCCAGCAGTGAATATCGGGGGAGGAATGAAAAACTGTTTTTT
j_gene: TRBJ1-1; abundance: NA; v_gene: TRBV7-9; d_gene: TRBD1; CDR3aa: CASSYSDRVSTEAFF; CDR3nt: TGTGCCAGCAGCTACTCGGACAGGGTGAGCACTGAAGCTTTCTTT
j_gene: TRBJ2-1; abundance: NA; v_gene: TRBV29-1; d_gene: NA; CDR3aa: CSVARDLYNEQFF; CDR3nt: TGCAGCGTGGCCCGGGACTTATACAATGAGCAGTTCTTC
j_gene: TRBJ2-4; abundance: NA; v_gene: TRBV29-1; d_gene: NA; CDR3aa: CSVEKRAGHATKNIQYF; CDR3nt: TGCAGCGTTGAAAAAAGGGCCGGGCATGCTACCAAAAACATTCAGTACTTC
j_gene: TRBJ2-1; abundance: NA; v_gene: TRBV29-1; d_gene: TRBD2; CDR3aa: CSVDTSGGAYNEQFF; CDR3nt: TGCAGCGTAGATACAAGCGGGGGGGCCTACAATGAGCAGTTCTTC
j_gene: TRBJ1-2; abundance: NA; v_gene: TRBV28; d_gene: NA; CDR3aa: CASSSLRVSGGVPF; CDR3nt: TGTGCCAGCAGTTCCTTACGTGTCTCCGGGGGCGTGCCCTTC
j_gene: TRBJ2-7; abundance: NA; v_gene: TRBV5-7; d_gene: NA; CDR3aa: CASSPHVYEQYF; CDR3nt: TGTGCCAGCAGCCCACACGTCTACGAGCAGTACTTC
j_gene: TRBJ2-1; abundance: NA; v_gene: TRBV2; d_gene: TRBD2; CDR3aa: CASSEWGLAGEQFF; CDR3nt: TGTGCCAGCAGTGAATGGGGACTAGCTGGTGAGCAGTTCTTC
j_gene: TRBJ2-1; abundance: NA; v_gene: TRBV29-1; d_gene: TRBD1; CDR3aa: CSVEWLGRDRVKFF; CDR3nt: TGCAGCGTTGAATGGTTGGGGCGGGACAGGGTCAAGTTCTTC
j_gene: TRBJ1-5; abundance: NA; v_gene: TRBV6-1; d_gene: NA; CDR3aa: CASSAPLRDGGGQPQHF; CDR3nt: TGTGCCAGCAGTGCCCCTCTACGGGACGGGGGCGGTCAGCCCCAGCATTTT
j_gene: TRBJ1-4; abundance: few; v_gene: TRBV4-1; d_gene: NA; CDR3aa: CASSQEAGIGEKLFF; CDR3nt: TGCGCCAGCAGCCAAGAGGCAGGGATCGGTGAAAAACTGTTTTTT
j_gene: TRBJ1-1; abundance: few; v_gene: TRBV18; d_gene: NA; CDR3aa: CASSPTTNTEAFF; CDR3nt: TGTGCCAGCTCACCGACCACGAACACTGAAGCTTTCTTT
j_gene: TRBJ1-2; abundance: NA; v_gene: TRBV25-1; d_gene: NA; CDR3aa: CASSEFSSGYTF; CDR3nt: TGTGCCAGCAGTGAATTCTCTTCCGGCTACACCTTC
j_gene: TRBJ2-7; abundance: NA; v_gene: TRBV5-6; d_gene: NA; CDR3aa: CASSLEDVAYEQYF; CDR3nt: TGTGCCAGCAGCTTGGAGGACGTCGCCTACGAGCAGTACTTC
j_gene: TRBJ2-1; abundance: NA; v_gene: TRBV15; d_gene: TRBD2; CDR3aa: CATSRAQAGGYNEQFF; CDR3nt: TGTGCCACCAGCAGAGCTCAAGCGGGGGGCTACAATGAGCAGTTCTTC
j_gene: TRBJ2-1; abundance: NA; v_gene: TRBV30; d_gene: TRBD2; CDR3aa: CAWPAGGPFYEQFF; CDR3nt: TGTGCCTGGCCTGCGGGGGGGCCTTTCTATGAGCAGTTCTTC
j_gene: TRBJ1-1; abundance: NA; v_gene: TRBV30; d_gene: NA; CDR3aa: CAWRDLNTEAFF; CDR3nt: TGTGCCTGGAGGGATTTGAACACTGAAGCTTTCTTT
j_gene: TRBJ2-4; abundance: NA; v_gene: TRBV7-8; d_gene: NA; CDR3aa: CASSGGRGASKNIQYF; CDR3nt: TGTGCCAGCAGCGGCGGCCGCGGGGCCTCCAAAAACATTCAGTACTTC
j_gene: TRBJ2-2; abundance: NA; v_gene: TRBV23-1; d_gene: NA; CDR3aa: CASSQSRRGETGELFF; CDR3nt: TGCGCCAGCAGTCAATCGAGGCGGGGAGAGACCGGGGAGCTGTTTTTT
j_gene: TRBJ2-7; abundance: NA; v_gene: TRBV29-1; d_gene: NA; CDR3aa: CSVETPGFEQYF; CDR3nt: TGCAGCGTTGAGACCCCGGGCTTCGAGCAGTACTTC
j_gene: TRBJ1-5; abundance: NA; v_gene: TRBV7-9; d_gene: NA; CDR3aa: CASSPDGYSNQPQHF; CDR3nt: TGTGCCAGCAGCCCCGACGGATATAGCAATCAGCCCCAGCATTTT
j_gene: TRBJ2-3; abundance: NA; v_gene: TRBV30; d_gene: NA; CDR3aa: CAWGPGTPYTDTQYF; CDR3nt: TGTGCCTGGGGCCCCGGGACACCTTACACAGATACGCAGTATTTT
j_gene: TRBJ1-5; abundance: NA; v_gene: TRBV15; d_gene: TRBD1; CDR3aa: CATSIPTGANQPQHF; CDR3nt: TGTGCCACCAGCATTCCTACAGGGGCTAATCAGCCCCAGCATTTT
j_gene: TRBJ2-3; abundance: NA; v_gene: TRBV5-4; d_gene: NA; CDR3aa: CASSQGRGLGTDTQYF; CDR3nt: TGTGCCAGCAGCCAAGGGAGGGGGCTGGGGACAGATACGCAGTATTTT
j_gene: TRBJ1-3; abundance: few; v_gene: TRBV12-5; d_gene: NA; CDR3aa: CASGSGQTIGNTIYF; CDR3nt: TGTGCTAGTGGTAGCGGACAGACTATTGGAAACACCATATATTTT
j_gene: TRBJ2-1; abundance: NA; v_gene: TRBV27; d_gene: NA; CDR3aa: CASSRGDRPYNEQFF; CDR3nt: TGTGCCAGCAGTCGGGGGGACAGGCCATACAATGAGCAGTTCTTC